This T cell receptor beta chain derives from a study of blood T cell repertoires in COVID-19. On the study more broadly: COVID-19 samples collected from the United States, Italy and Spain covered acute and convalescent phases. T cells, B-cell-depleted T cells, or PBMCs provided the cDNA or gDNA that served as material.

The CDR3 totals 14 residues. From germline, CDR1 is SEHNR and CDR2 FQNEAQ (reference sequence). How the authors handled the data: Amplifying reference gene primers gave estimates of nucleated cell counts. TCRdb's table, derived via immunoSEQ multiplex PCR, lists solely in-frame clones and lacks some. The DNA was the basis for D and trimming; V, J and clone size are from that table. Here the sample spans 80,000 to 100,000 clones, about 84% being singletons. The TCR originated in a man between 60 and 75 years old with acute or convalescent COVID-19. Sequences were obtained from peripheral blood. The V and J genes are TRBV7-9 and TRBJ2-1, with D unclear. The CDR3 loop reads CAAGALSSYNEQFF. As DNA, the CDR3 is TGTGCTGCTGGAGCTTTGAGCTCCTACAATGAGCAGTTCTTC. Full variable domain (rest looked up from reference TRBV7-9 and TRBJ2-1): DTGVSQNPRHKITKRGQNVTFRCDPISEHNRLYWYRQTLGQGPEFLTYFQNEAQLEKSRLLSDRFSAERPKGSFSTLEIQRTEQGDSAMYLCAAGALSSYNEQFFGPGTRLTVL.